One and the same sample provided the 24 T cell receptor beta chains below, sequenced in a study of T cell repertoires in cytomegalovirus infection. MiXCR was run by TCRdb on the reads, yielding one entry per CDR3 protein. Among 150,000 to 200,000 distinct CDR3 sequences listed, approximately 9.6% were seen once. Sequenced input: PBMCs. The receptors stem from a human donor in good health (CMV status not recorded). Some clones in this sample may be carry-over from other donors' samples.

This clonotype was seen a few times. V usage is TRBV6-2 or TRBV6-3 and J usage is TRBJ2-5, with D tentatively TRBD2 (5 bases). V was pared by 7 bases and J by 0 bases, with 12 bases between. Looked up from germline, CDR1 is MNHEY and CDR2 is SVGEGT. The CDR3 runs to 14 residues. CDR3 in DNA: TGTGCCAGCATCCCCTCGAGGGACCAAGAGACCCAGTACTTC. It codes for CASIPSRDQETQYF.

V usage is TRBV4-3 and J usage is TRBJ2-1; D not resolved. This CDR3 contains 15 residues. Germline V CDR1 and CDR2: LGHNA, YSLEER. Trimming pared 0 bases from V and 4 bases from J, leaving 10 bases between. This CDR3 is CASSQEMAAYNEQFF. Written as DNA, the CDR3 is TGCGCCAGCAGCCAAGAAATGGCAGCATACAATGAGCAGTTCTTC.

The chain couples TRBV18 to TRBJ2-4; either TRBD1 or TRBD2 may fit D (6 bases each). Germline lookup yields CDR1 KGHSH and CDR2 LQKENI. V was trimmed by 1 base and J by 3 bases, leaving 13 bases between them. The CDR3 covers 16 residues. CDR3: CASSPLPQGLKNIQYF. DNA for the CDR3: TGTGCCAGCTCACCACTGCCACAGGGACTCAAAAACATTCAGTACTTC.

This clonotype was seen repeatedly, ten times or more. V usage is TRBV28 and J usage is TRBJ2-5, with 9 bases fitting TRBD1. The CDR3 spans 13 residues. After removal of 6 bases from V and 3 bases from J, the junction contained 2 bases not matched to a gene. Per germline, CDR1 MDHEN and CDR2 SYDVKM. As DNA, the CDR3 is TGTGCCAGCAGGAGACAGGGGGAAGAGACCCAGTACTTC. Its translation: CASRRQGEETQYF.

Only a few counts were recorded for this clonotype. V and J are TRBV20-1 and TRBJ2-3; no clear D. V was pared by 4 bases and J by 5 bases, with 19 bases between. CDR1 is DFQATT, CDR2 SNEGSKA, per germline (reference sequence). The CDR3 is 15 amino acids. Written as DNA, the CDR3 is TGCAGTGCTATTCAGCCTAGAAATCGGGTAGATACGCAGTATTTT. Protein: CSAIQPRNRVDTQYF.

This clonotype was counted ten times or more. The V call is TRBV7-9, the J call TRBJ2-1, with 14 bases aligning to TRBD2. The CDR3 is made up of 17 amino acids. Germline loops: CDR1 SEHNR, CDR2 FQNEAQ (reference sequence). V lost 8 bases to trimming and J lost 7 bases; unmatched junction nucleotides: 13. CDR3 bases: TGTGCCAGCGGCGGGTCGACTTGGACTAGCGGGAGGAATGAGCAGTTCTTC. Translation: CASGGSTWTSGRNEQFF.

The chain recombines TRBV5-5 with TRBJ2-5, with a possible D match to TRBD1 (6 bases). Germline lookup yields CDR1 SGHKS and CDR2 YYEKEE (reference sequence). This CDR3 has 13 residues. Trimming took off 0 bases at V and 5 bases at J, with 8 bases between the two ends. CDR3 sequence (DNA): TGTGCCAGCAGCTTGGGGACAGCGGAGACCCAGTACTTC. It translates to CASSLGTAETQYF.

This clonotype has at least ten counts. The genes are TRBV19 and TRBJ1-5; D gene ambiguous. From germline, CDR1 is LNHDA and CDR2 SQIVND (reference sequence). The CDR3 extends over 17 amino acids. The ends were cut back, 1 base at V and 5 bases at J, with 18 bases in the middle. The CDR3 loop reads CASSIGGPRQFDQPQHF. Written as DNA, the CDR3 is TGTGCCAGTAGTATAGGAGGGCCTCGCCAGTTCGATCAGCCCCAGCATTTT.

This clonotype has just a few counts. The CDR3 DNA reads as TGTGCCAGCAGCTTGGCCGCCAAGGGTACTAGCACAGATACGCAGTATTTT. Translated, it gives CASSLAAKGTSTDTQYF. The chain has TRBV5-5 and TRBJ2-3; unclear D gene. The V end lost 0 bases, the J end lost 0 bases, and 14 bases lay between the germline ends. The germline V gene has CDR1 SGHKS and CDR2 YYEKEE (reference sequence). The CDR3 extends over 17 amino acids.

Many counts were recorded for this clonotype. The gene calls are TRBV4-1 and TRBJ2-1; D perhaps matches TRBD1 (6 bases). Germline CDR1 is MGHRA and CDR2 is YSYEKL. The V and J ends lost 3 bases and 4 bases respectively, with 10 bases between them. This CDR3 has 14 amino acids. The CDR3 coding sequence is TGCGCCAGCAGCCAGTTAGGGGGATACAATGAGCAGTTCTTC. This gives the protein CASSQLGGYNEQFF.

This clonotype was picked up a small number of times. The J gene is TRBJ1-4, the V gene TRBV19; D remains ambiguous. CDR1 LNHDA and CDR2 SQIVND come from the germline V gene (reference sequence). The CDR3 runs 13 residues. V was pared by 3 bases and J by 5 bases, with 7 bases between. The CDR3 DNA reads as TGTGCCAGTAGTATTGGTGCGAATGAAAAACTGTTTTTT. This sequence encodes CASSIGANEKLFF.

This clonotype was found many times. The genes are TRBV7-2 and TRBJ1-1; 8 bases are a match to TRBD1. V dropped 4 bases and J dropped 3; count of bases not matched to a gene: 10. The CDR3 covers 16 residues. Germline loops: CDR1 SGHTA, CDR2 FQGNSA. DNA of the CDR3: TGTGCCAGCAGCTCAGGCAGGGGGCGGACGGACACTGAAGCTTTCTTT. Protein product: CASSSGRGRTDTEAFF.

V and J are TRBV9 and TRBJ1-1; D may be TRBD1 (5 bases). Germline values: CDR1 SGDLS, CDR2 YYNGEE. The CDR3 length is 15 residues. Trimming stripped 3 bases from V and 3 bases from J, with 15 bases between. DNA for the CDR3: TGTGCCAGCAGCGCCGGGTCCCTGGGGGACACTGAAGCTTTCTTT. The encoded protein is CASSAGSLGDTEAFF.

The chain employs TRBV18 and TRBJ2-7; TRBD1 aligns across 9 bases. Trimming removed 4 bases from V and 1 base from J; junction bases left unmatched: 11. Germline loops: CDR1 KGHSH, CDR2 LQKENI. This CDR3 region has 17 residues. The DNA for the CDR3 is TGTGCCAGCTCACGGGAGGGACCAGGGACAGGGTCCTACGAGCAGTACTTC. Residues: CASSREGPGTGSYEQYF.

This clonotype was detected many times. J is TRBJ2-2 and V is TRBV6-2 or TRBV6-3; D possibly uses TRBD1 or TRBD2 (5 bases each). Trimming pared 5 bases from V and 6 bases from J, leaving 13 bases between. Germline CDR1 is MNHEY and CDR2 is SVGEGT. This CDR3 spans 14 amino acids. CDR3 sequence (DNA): TGTGCCAGCAGTCCGAACGGGGCGGCCGGGGAGCTGTTTTTT. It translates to CASSPNGAAGELFF.

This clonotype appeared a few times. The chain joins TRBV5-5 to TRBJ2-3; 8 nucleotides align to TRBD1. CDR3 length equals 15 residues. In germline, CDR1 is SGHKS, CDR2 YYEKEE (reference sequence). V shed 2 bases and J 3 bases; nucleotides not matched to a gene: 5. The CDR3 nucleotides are TGTGCCAGCAGCTTTTTCCAGGGGGCAACAGATACGCAGTATTTT. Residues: CASSFFQGATDTQYF.

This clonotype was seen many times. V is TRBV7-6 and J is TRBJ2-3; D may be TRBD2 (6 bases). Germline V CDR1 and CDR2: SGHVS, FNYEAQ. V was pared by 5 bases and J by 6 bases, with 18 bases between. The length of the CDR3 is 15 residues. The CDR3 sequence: CASSPDGGWVDTQYF. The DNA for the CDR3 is TGTGCCAGCAGCCCCGACGGGGGTTGGGTGGATACGCAGTATTTT.

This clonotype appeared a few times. The CDR3 coding sequence is TGCAGTGCTAGAGATTCGGCAGGGGGCGCGAATTACAATGAGCAGTTCTTC. It encodes CSARDSAGGANYNEQFF. V usage is TRBV20-1 and J usage is TRBJ2-1, with TRBD1 identical over 8 bases. J was trimmed by 4 bases and V by 0 bases; bases with no gene match: 11. Germline V gene data show CDR1 as DFQATT and CDR2 as SNEGSKA (reference sequence). The CDR3 sequence is 17 residues long.

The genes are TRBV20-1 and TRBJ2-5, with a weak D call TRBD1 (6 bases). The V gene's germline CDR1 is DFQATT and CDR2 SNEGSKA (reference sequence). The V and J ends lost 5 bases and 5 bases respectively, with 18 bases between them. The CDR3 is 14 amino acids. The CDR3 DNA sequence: TGCAGTGCTGTCCCCGGGACACCTCCGGAGACCCAGTACTTC. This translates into CSAVPGTPPETQYF.

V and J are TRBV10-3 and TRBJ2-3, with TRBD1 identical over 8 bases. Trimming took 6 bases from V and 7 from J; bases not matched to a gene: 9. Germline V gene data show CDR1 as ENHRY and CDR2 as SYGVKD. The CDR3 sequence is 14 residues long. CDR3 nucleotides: TGTGCCATCAGGGGGACAGGCGATCGCAATACGCAGTATTTT. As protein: CAIRGTGDRNTQYF.

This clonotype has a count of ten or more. CDR3 in amino acids: CASSSRTGSYNSPLHF. CDR3 bases: TGTGCCAGCAGCTCGCGGACAGGCTCCTATAATTCACCCCTCCACTTT. The chain uses TRBV7-2 and TRBJ1-6, with 7 bases fitting TRBD1. This CDR3 is built from 16 residues. Trimming cost V 4 bases and J 0 bases; bases outside gene matches: 3. Germline loops: CDR1 SGHTA, CDR2 FQGNSA. The full variable domain, its missing parts supplied by reference TRBV7-2 and TRBJ1-6, is GAGVSQSPSNKVTEKGKDVELRCDPISGHTALYWYRQSLGQGLEFLIYFQGNSAPDKSGLPSDRFSAERTGGSVSTLTIQRTQQEDSAVYLCASSSRTGSYNSPLHFGNGTRLTVT.

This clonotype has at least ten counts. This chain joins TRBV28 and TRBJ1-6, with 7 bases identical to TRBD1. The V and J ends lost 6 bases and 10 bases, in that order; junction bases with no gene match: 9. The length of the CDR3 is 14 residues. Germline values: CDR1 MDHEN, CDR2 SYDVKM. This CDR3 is CASRRGQIRSPLHF. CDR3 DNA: TGTGCCAGCAGAAGGGGACAGATTCGCTCACCCCTCCACTTT.

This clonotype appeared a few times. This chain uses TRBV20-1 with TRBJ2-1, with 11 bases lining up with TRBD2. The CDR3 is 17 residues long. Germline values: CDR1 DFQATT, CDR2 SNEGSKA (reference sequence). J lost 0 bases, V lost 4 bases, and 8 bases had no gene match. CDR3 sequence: CSAKTSGMRSSYNEQFF. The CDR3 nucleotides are TGCAGTGCTAAGACTAGCGGGATGCGGAGCTCCTACAATGAGCAGTTCTTC.

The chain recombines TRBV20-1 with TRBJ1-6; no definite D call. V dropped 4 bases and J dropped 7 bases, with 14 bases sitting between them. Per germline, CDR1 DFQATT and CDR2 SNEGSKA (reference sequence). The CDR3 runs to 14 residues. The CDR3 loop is CSAKPGSSNSPLHF. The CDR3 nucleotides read TGCAGTGCTAAACCGGGATCTTCAAATTCACCCCTCCACTTT.